The sequence of this TCR beta chain was determined in a study of T cell repertoires in cytomegalovirus infection. Study in general: Both a matching HLA type and CMV infection were indicated by public TCR beta signatures. The study, taken as a whole, reports: Dominating the ex vivo response were HLA-C-restricted CMV-specific TCR beta clonotypes. Totalled public TCR beta family frequency picked out people who carried CMV plus the relevant HLA.

TCRdb used MiXCR to reprocess the reads, holding one entry per CDR3 protein. The table has a few hundred thousand distinct CDR3 sequences, 9.5% seen once. The germline CDR1 and CDR2 sequences are SQVTM and ANQGSEA. This CDR3 has 13 amino acids. The V gene end was trimmed by 5 bases and the J gene end by 1 base; junction bases not matched to a gene: 3. As concerns this clonotype: What it binds is not known.

This chain joins TRBV29-1 and TRBJ1-1; TRBD1 matches at 8 bases. This TCR was sampled from a human donor in good health (CMV status not recorded). Some clones in this sample may be carry-over from other donors' samples. The sequencing input was PBMCs. The CDR3 DNA reads as TGCAGCGTTCGGGGGACAGGGAACACTGAAGCTTTCTTT. Its protein product is CSVRGTGNTEAFF.